One and the same sample provided the 20 T cell receptor beta chains below, sequenced in a study of shared clonotypes between healthy human individuals (dated by TCRdb to 2019 to 2021). Receptor amplification or capture employed the immunoSEQ multiplex PCR assay. TCRdb mirrors the immuneACCESS table, restricted to in-frame sequences. Some clones are absent from its copies; in checked studies, under half trace to an unresolved V gene, and the reason for the others is unknown. Across this sample there are 1,400,000 or so clones, with about 98.5% seen only once. The top ten constitute 0.3% to 0.45% of the sample. The sample consisted of naive CD4+ T cells sorted from blood. The intended sense of this specimen's cell subset or site label: CD45RA+ positively selected. These receptors came from a man aged 30 to 39 in good health.

The chain has TRBV15 and TRBJ2-1, with D perhaps being TRBD1 or TRBD2 (6 bases each). The germline V and J ends were trimmed by 1 base and 4 bases, with 11 bases remaining between them. This CDR3 has 15 amino acids. From germline, CDR1 is LNHNV and CDR2 YYDKDF (reference sequence). The CDR3 coding sequence is TGTGCCACCAGCAGAGTAGGGGGGATATACAATGAGCAGTTCTTC. It encodes CATSRVGGIYNEQFF.

The chain joins TRBV29-1 to TRBJ1-4, with D possibly TRBD1 on 5 matching bases. This CDR3 comprises 14 residues. Trimming removed 7 bases at V and 4 bases at J, with 16 bases between. The germline gives CDR1 SQVTM, CDR2 ANQGSEA. CDR3 in DNA: TGCAGCGGTGGGGACGGCCGATTTAATGAAAAACTGTTTTTT. Its translation is CSGGDGRFNEKLFF.

The chain links TRBV15 to TRBJ2-1; D gene ambiguous. The V and J ends lost 0 bases and 5 bases respectively, with 11 bases between them. The CDR3 loop spans 15 amino acids. Germline V gene sequence: CDR1 LNHNV, CDR2 YYDKDF (reference sequence). CDR3 sequence reads: CATSREARENNEQFF. The CDR3 region has the DNA TGTGCCACCAGCAGAGAGGCCCGAGAGAACAATGAGCAGTTCTTC.

The genes are TRBV5-1 and TRBJ2-7; 8 nucleotides align to TRBD1. Trimming removed 4 bases from V and 7 bases from J; junction bases left unmatched: 13. The CDR3 is made up of 15 amino acids. The V gene's germline CDR1 is SGHRS and CDR2 YFSETQ. This CDR3 is CASSILTGVGEEQYF. For the CDR3, the DNA is TGCGCCAGCAGCATCTTGACAGGGGTGGGTGAGGAGCAGTACTTC.

V gene TRBV5-1 combines with J gene TRBJ1-1; weak D call: TRBD1 (6 bases). CDR3 size: 14 residues. Germline V gene sequence: CDR1 SGHRS, CDR2 YFSETQ. Trimming left V 4 bases short and J 0 bases short, with 10 bases between. The CDR3 is CASSGQNLNTEAFF. The CDR3, as DNA: TGCGCCAGCAGCGGACAGAATCTGAACACTGAAGCTTTCTTT.

This chain joins TRBV7-8 and TRBJ2-2; 8 bases line up with TRBD2. Germline assignment: CDR1 SGHVS and CDR2 FQNEAQ. The V and J ends lost 5 bases and 3 bases, in that order; junction bases with no gene match: 5. The CDR3 extends over 15 amino acids. CDR3 sequence: CASSAGTRDTGELFF. The CDR3 region has the DNA TGTGCCAGCAGCGCCGGGACTAGGGACACCGGGGAGCTGTTTTTT.

The chain joins TRBV27 to TRBJ2-7, with 9 bases lining up with TRBD1. The CDR3 totals 16 residues. CDR1 is MNHEY, CDR2 SMNVEV, per germline (reference sequence). Unmatched junction bases numbered 13, after V lost 5 bases and J lost 5 bases. The CDR3 region is CASSPRGTGLPDEQYF. CDR3 nucleotides: TGTGCCAGCAGTCCGAGGGGGACAGGGCTACCCGACGAGCAGTACTTC.

The chain employs TRBV18 and TRBJ1-1; D is uncertain. Trimming shortened V by 2 bases and J by 6 bases, and 10 bases separated the two germline ends. Germline V lookup: CDR1 KGHSH, CDR2 LQKENI. The CDR3 extends over 13 amino acids. CDR3 protein: CASSPLVSAEAFF. In DNA form, the CDR3 reads TGTGCCAGCTCACCATTGGTGTCTGCTGAAGCTTTCTTT.

The V call is TRBV11-2, the J call TRBJ2-7, with D maybe TRBD2 (6 bases). CDR1 is SGHAT and CDR2 is FQNNGV in the germline V gene. V lost 5 bases, J lost 4 bases, and 18 bases lay in between. This CDR3 is built from 15 residues. In DNA form, the CDR3 reads TGTGCCAGCAGCACCCGACTAGTTTCATCGTACGAGCAGTACTTC. This sequence encodes CASSTRLVSSYEQYF.

V and J are TRBV2 and TRBJ2-7; no firm D call. CDR1 SNHLY and CDR2 FYNNEI come from the germline V gene. CDR3 size: 14 residues. The V and J ends lost 2 bases and 3 bases respectively, with 11 bases between them. DNA for the CDR3: TGTGCCAGCAGTGAAAACAGCAACAACTACGAGCAGTACTTC. This gives the protein CASSENSNNYEQYF. The whole variable domain, filled in from reference TRBV2 and TRBJ2-7, reads EPEVTQTPSHQVTQMGQEVILRCVPISNHLYFYWYRQILGQKVEFLVSFYNNEISEKSEIFDDQFSVERPDGSNFTLKIRSTKLEDSAMYFCASSENSNNYEQYFGPGTRLTVT.

The V call is TRBV28, the J call TRBJ1-5; D remains ambiguous. CDR1 is MDHEN, CDR2 SYDVKM, per germline. This CDR3 is 16 amino acids long. The V and J ends lost 2 bases and 3 bases respectively, with 14 bases between them. The CDR3 spells CASSLHRQLNNQPQHF. Written as DNA, the CDR3 is TGTGCCAGCAGTTTACACCGGCAGCTGAACAATCAGCCCCAGCATTTT.

This chain connects TRBV6-5 to TRBJ2-1; TRBD2 is a possible D gene (5 bases). The CDR3 has 14 residues. Germline V CDR1 and CDR2: MNHEY, SVGAGI. Trimming took 0 bases from V and 6 from J, leaving 9 bases between them. Here the CDR3 reads CASSYSGAANEQFF. CDR3 in DNA: TGTGCCAGCAGTTACTCGGGAGCGGCCAATGAGCAGTTCTTC.

The rearrangement uses TRBV15 and TRBJ2-3; 8 positions agree with TRBD1. There are 15 residues in the CDR3. The trim removed 1 base at V and 5 bases at J, leaving 5 bases unmatched. CDR1 and CDR2 from the germline V gene are LNHNV and YYDKDF (reference sequence). CDR3 loop: CATSRGDRPVDTQYF. The CDR3 DNA follows: TGTGCCACCAGCAGAGGGGACAGGCCGGTAGATACGCAGTATTTT.

The chain couples TRBV30 to TRBJ2-2, with D possibly TRBD2 on 6 matching bases. CDR1 is GTSNPN, CDR2 SVGIG, per germline (reference sequence). V dropped 0 bases and J dropped 6 bases, with 11 bases sitting between them. This CDR3 is 14 amino acids long. This CDR3 is CAWSVGRRAGELFF. CDR3 DNA sequence: TGTGCCTGGAGTGTAGGGAGGAGGGCCGGGGAGCTGTTTTTT.

V and J are TRBV5-4 and TRBJ2-3; D call uncertain. V gave up 5 bases and J gave up 1 base, with 5 bases separating them. The CDR3 loop spans 12 amino acids. Germline CDR1 reads SGHNT; CDR2 reads YYREEE (reference sequence). The CDR3 nucleotides are TGTGCCAGCAGGAGTGGCACAGATACGCAGTATTTT. Its protein product is CASRSGTDTQYF.

The chain is built from TRBV28 and TRBJ1-2, with D unclear. Trimming left V 6 bases short and J 8 bases short, with 10 bases between. Germline CDR1 MDHEN, CDR2 SYDVKM. The CDR3 spans 11 residues. Written as DNA, the CDR3 is TGTGCCAGCAGGCGACCGGGGGGCTACACCTTC. Protein sequence: CASRRPGGYTF.

The rearrangement links TRBV6-5 to TRBJ2-1; D remains ambiguous. This CDR3 is 13 amino acids long. V lost 2 bases and J 9 bases, leaving 11 bases between the germline ends. The germline V gene has CDR1 MNHEY and CDR2 SVGAGI. CDR3: CASSYQDTGEQFF. The CDR3 nucleotides read TGTGCCAGCAGTTACCAAGACACGGGTGAGCAGTTCTTC.

This clone appeared once. The chain links TRBV7-9 to TRBJ2-7, with unresolved D. This CDR3 region has 12 residues. CDR1 and CDR2 (germline): SEHNR, FQNEAQ (reference sequence). Trimming removed 5 bases from V and 4 bases from J, with 9 bases in between. The CDR3 DNA reads as TGTGCCAGCAGCACCCCGTCTTACGAGCAGTACTTC. It encodes CASSTPSYEQYF.

The CDR3 DNA reads as TGTGCCAGCAGTTTTACGGGGACCTTCTATGGCTACACCTTC. Translated, it gives CASSFTGTFYGYTF. The chain links TRBV28 to TRBJ1-2; D is possibly TRBD1 (5 bases). The CDR3 loop spans 14 amino acids. The V end was cut by 3 bases, the J end by 4 bases, with 12 bases between. The V gene's germline CDR1 is MDHEN and CDR2 SYDVKM.

The rearrangement links TRBV5-6 to TRBJ2-7, with 9 positions matching TRBD2. CDR1 and CDR2 (germline): SGHDT, YYEEEE. The CDR3 is 14 residues long. The junction had 2 bases not matched to a gene; V was cut back by 1 base and J by 3 bases. CDR3 bases: TGTGCCAGCAGCTTGTTTAGCGGGAGCTACGAGCAGTACTTC. It is translated as CASSLFSGSYEQYF.